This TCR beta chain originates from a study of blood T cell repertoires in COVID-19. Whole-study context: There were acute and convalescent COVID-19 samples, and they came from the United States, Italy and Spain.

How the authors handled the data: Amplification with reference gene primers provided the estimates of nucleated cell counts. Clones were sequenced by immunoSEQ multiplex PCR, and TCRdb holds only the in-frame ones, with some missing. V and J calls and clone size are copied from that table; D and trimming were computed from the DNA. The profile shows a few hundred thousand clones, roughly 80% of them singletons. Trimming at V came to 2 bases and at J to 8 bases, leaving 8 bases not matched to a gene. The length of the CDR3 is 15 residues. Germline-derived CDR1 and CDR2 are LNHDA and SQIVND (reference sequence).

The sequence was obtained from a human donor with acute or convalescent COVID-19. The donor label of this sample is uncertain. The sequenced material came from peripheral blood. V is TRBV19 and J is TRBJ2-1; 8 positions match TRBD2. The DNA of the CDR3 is TGTGCCAGTAGTATATCAAGCGGGAGCGGCGATGAGCAGTTCTTC. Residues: CASSISSGSGDEQFF.